This TCR beta chain was recovered during a study of neoadjuvant anti-PD-1 for oral cavity cancer. Study background: Nivolumab at 3 mg/kg was mostly given biweekly, three to four doses, pre-surgery. Patients without progression got a fourth dose around day 43.

General study results and limits: Each response group had just a few patients in TCR analyses.

Of note for this clone: The antigen remains undetermined.

V was clipped by 4 bases and J by 0 bases, with 9 bases between them. The CDR3 covers 14 residues. Germline values: CDR1 GTSNPN, CDR2 SVGIG (reference sequence). Sequenced by immunoSEQ multiplex PCR; TCRdb stores in-frame clones only, minus some. The repertoire holds tens of thousands of clones, with around 83% as singletons. Sample: PBMCs, taken before nivolumab (anti-PD-1) treatment. This TCR came from a person aged 35 to 85 with oral cavity squamous cell carcinoma. The chain joins TRBV30 to TRBJ2-2; D not resolved. The CDR3 loop reads CAWIKGPNTGELFF. The CDR3 coding sequence is TGTGCCTGGATAAAGGGCCCGAACACCGGGGAGCTGTTTTTT.